This TCR beta chain emerged from a study of identical twins. Notes on the study in general: Fewer insertions characterized abundant cord blood beta clonotypes, whereas memory repertoires showed none. For out-of-frame beta sequences, excess twin sharing was weaker.

CDR3 length: 14 amino acids. V was pared by 8 bases and J by 5 bases, with 16 bases between. This clonotype was counted only a few times. Its antigen is unknown. TCRdb re-called the 5' RACE reads with MiXCR, one entry per CDR3 protein. The sample lists about 530,000 distinct CDR3 sequences, approximately 20% occurring once. The same sample was also studied in work on yellow fever vaccine responses in identical twins. That publication notes: Twins showed a vaccine T cell response that reportedly seemed partly convergent, partly personalized.

The V call is TRBV12-3 or TRBV12-4, the J call TRBJ2-1; D is possibly TRBD1 (5 bases). Sample: CD4+ T cells sorted from blood. This TCR was sampled from a woman aged 18-29 years in good health. The CDR3 coding sequence is TGTGCCAGCGGCGCCCCTAGGGGTCACAATGAGCAGTTCTTC. It is translated as CASGAPRGHNEQFF.